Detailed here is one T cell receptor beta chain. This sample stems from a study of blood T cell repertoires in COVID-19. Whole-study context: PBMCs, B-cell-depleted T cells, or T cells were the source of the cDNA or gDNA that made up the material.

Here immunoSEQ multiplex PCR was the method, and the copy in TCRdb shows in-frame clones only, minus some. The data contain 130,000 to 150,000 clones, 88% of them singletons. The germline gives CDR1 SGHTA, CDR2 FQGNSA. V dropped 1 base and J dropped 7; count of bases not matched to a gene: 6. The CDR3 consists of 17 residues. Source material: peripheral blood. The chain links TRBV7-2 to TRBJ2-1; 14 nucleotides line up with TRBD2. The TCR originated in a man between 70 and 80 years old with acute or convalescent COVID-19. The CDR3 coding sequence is TGTGCCAGCAGCTTAGTAGGGACTAGCGGGAGTTGGAATGAGCAGTTCTTC. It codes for CASSLVGTSGSWNEQFF.